This TCR beta chain was documented in a study of blood T cell repertoires in COVID-19. For the study at large: Italy, Spain and the United States were the sources of the convalescent and acute COVID-19 samples. Nucleic acid was either cDNA or gDNA, and it came from T cells, B-cell-depleted T cells, or PBMCs.

Germline CDR1 is MNHEY and CDR2 is SMNVEV (reference sequence). V lost 2 bases and J 3 bases, leaving 8 bases between the germline ends. The CDR3 has 13 residues. As processed by the authors: From reference gene primer amplification, estimates of nucleated cell counts were derived. Data came from immunoSEQ multiplex PCR; TCRdb stores just in-frame clones and leaves some out. Clone size and the V and J calls come from that table; the DNA yielded D and trimming. The table has 250,000 to 300,000 clones, around 90% seen once. Sequenced material: peripheral blood. The TCR sequence derives from a woman aged 40 to 49 who had recovered from COVID-19. This chain joins TRBV27 and TRBJ2-7, with D uncertain. CDR3 DNA sequence: TGTGCCAGCAGTTTAACCGCGTTCTACGAGCAGTACTTC. It translates to CASSLTAFYEQYF.